This TCR beta chain was captured by sequencing in a study of early T cells in non-severe SARS-CoV-2 infection. Study details: Sequencing was performed on bulk RNA from unsorted whole blood, leaving chains unpaired. Study observations and caveats: Database matching using VDJdb favored anti-spike CD8 responses, with private and CD4 specificities left missing.

The sample holds many counts of this clonotype. What it binds is not known. Researchers tagged individual cDNA molecules with unique molecular identifiers. TCRdb used MiXCR to reprocess the 5' RACE reads, holding one entry per CDR3 protein. The sample lists tens of thousands of distinct CDR3 sequences; about 12% were seen once. The TCR comes from an adult who was a healthcare worker with PCR-confirmed SARS-CoV-2 infection or an uninfected control (not recorded which). Sequencing was carried out using whole blood.

In DNA form, the CDR3 reads TGTGCCAGCAGTTCCCCGGGACAGCACACCGGGGAGCTGTTTTTT. Translating gives CASSSPGQHTGELFF. The chain couples TRBV28 to TRBJ2-2; 7 bases line up with TRBD1. V was clipped by 4 bases and J by 3 bases; unmatched bases: 5. CDR3 length equals 15 residues. The germline CDR1 and CDR2 sequences are MDHEN and SYDVKM.